The 25 T cell receptor beta chains presented below share a single source sample, sequenced in a study of blood T cells in healthy people across ages. For the second PCR, which ran for 7 to 11 cycles, a sample-barcoded 5' primer and a J-beta primer mix were used. TCRdb re-derived calls from the 5' RACE reads in MiXCR, one entry per CDR3 protein. The repertoire holds 950,000 to 1,200,000 distinct CDR3 sequences, roughly two fifths seen once, with about 12% in the top ten. Sequences were obtained from blood. The receptors derive from a man aged 18 to 29 in good health.

This clonotype was seen a few times. The rearrangement joins TRBV4-3 to TRBJ1-1; D is unclear. This CDR3 has 15 residues. V lost 4 bases to trimming and J lost 1 base, with 13 bases between them. CDR1 is LGHNA, CDR2 YSLEER, per germline. The CDR3 nucleotides read TGCGCCAGCAGCCTCGGTCGCCGGAAGAACACTGAAGCTTTCTTT. The encoded protein is CASSLGRRKNTEAFF.

The chain has TRBV10-3 and TRBJ2-3, with 8 bases matching TRBD1. The CDR3 length is 15 residues. CDR1 and CDR2 from the germline V gene are ENHRY and SYGVKD. V lost 9 bases to trimming and J lost 3 bases; unmatched junction nucleotides: 11. The DNA for the CDR3 is TGTGCCATTAGGGACGGACAGGGAGGAACAGATACGCAGTATTTT. Translation gives CAIRDGQGGTDTQYF.

The genes are TRBV2 and TRBJ1-4; possible D gene TRBD1, 6 bases. Germline CDR1 SNHLY, CDR2 FYNNEI. This CDR3 is 15 amino acids long. Trimming stripped 9 bases from V and 7 bases from J, with 21 bases between. CDR3 in DNA: TGTGCCAGTACCAAGTGGGCAGGGGCAGGTGAAAAACTGTTTTTT. The encoded protein is CASTKWAGAGEKLFF.

This clonotype was seen a few times. The chain carries TRBV7-2 and TRBJ1-1; D is possibly TRBD1 (5 bases). Trimming shortened V by 4 bases and J by 1 base, and 13 bases separated the two germline ends. Germline V lookup: CDR1 SGHTA, CDR2 FQGNSA. CDR3 length: 15 amino acids. Written as DNA, the CDR3 is TGTGCCAGCAGCTACCGGGACGGCTGGAACACTGAAGCTTTCTTT. Protein product: CASSYRDGWNTEAFF.

The V and J genes are TRBV4-3 and TRBJ1-5, with D tentatively TRBD1 (5 bases). Germline loops: CDR1 LGHNA, CDR2 YSLEER. V was clipped by 8 bases and J by 8 bases, with 22 bases between them. The CDR3 has 15 residues. CDR3: CASGPSFPGRKPQHF. The CDR3 nucleotides read TGCGCCAGCGGCCCATCTTTTCCAGGGCGGAAGCCCCAGCATTTT.

Only a few counts were recorded for this clonotype. The chain has TRBV4-3 and TRBJ2-1; D call uncertain. The CDR3 sequence is 15 residues long. V lost 0 bases and J 2 bases, leaving 8 bases between the germline ends. Germline loops: CDR1 LGHNA, CDR2 YSLEER. CDR3 amino acids: CASSQDRSPYNEQFF. CDR3 DNA: TGCGCCAGCAGCCAAGATAGGAGTCCCTACAATGAGCAGTTCTTC.

The V call is TRBV20-1, the J call TRBJ2-1, with 9 bases fitting TRBD2. The J call is in doubt because the DNA end fits TRBJ2-7 better. Germline CDR1 is DFQATT and CDR2 is SNEGSKA (reference sequence). The CDR3 runs 19 residues. The CDR3 region is CSARNRQRGVLFSYNEQYF. Here the CDR3 DNA reads TGCAGTGCTAGGAACCGTCAGCGGGGGGTCTTATTCTCCTACAATGAGCAGTACTTC.

This clonotype was detected ten times or more. Sequence at one end of the junction differs from germline and may be a read error. The chain couples TRBV5-6 to TRBJ1-2; D is unresolved. The CDR3 length is 14 residues. The germline V gene encodes CDR1 SGHDT and CDR2 YYEEEE. Here the CDR3 DNA reads TGCGCCAGCAGCCTTGCACCGACTAACTATGGCTACACCTTC. Its translation: CASSLAPTNYGYTF.

The table lists this clonotype with a few counts. The genes are TRBV20-1 and TRBJ2-3; D gene ambiguous. The CDR3 runs to 14 residues. CDR1 is DFQATT, CDR2 SNEGSKA, per germline (reference sequence). V was shortened by 6 bases and J by 4 bases, with 17 bases between the two germline ends. The CDR3 bases are TGCAGTGCAGTCTCAGACCGTGGCGCAGATACGCAGTATTTT. Translation: CSAVSDRGADTQYF.

The chain joins TRBV9 to TRBJ1-5; no firm D call. CDR1 SGDLS and CDR2 YYNGEE come from the germline V gene. V lost 0 bases to trimming and J lost 5 bases, with 6 bases between them. This CDR3 contains 13 residues. The CDR3 loop is CASSVGVYQPQHF. Written as DNA, the CDR3 is TGTGCCAGCAGCGTAGGGGTTTATCAGCCCCAGCATTTT.

The genes are TRBV6-2 or TRBV6-3 and TRBJ2-5, with unresolved D. Near its end, the DNA agrees better with TRBJ2-7, so the J call may be wrong. The length of the CDR3 is 18 residues. Germline CDR1 MNHEY, CDR2 SVGEGT. CDR3 amino acids: CASSYLLGGATVAYEQYF. CDR3 in DNA: TGTGCCAGCAGTTACCTCTTGGGCGGAGCCACGGTAGCCTACGAGCAGTACTTC.

The V call is TRBV12-3 or TRBV12-4, the J call TRBJ1-2, with 8 bases that match TRBD1. The junction had 10 bases not matched to a gene; V was cut back by 5 bases and J by 8 bases. The CDR3 runs to 14 residues. CDR3 residues: CASSPGTGVGGYTF. The CDR3, as DNA: TGTGCCAGCAGTCCCGGGACAGGAGTAGGGGGCTACACCTTC.

A single count supports this clonotype. This chain links TRBV15 with TRBJ1-2; 7 bases fit TRBD1. CDR3 length equals 14 residues. Looked up from germline, CDR1 is LNHNV and CDR2 is YYDKDF (reference sequence). V lost 6 bases, J lost 1 base, and 5 bases stayed unmatched. This CDR3 is CATRNRGLNYGYTF. CDR3 DNA sequence: TGTGCCACCAGAAACAGGGGACTTAACTATGGCTACACCTTC. The entire variable domain, with the rest obtained from reference TRBV15 and TRBJ1-2, is as follows: DAMVIQNPRYQVTQFGKPVTLSCSQTLNHNVMYWYQQKSSQAPKLLFHYYDKDFNNEADTPDNFQSRRPNTSFCFLDIRSPGLGDTAMYLCATRNRGLNYGYTFGSGTRLTVV.

The CDR3 protein is CASSVAQNNEQYF. CDR3 nucleotide sequence: TGTGCCAGCAGCGTAGCCCAGAATAATGAGCAGTACTTC. The chain combines TRBV9 with TRBJ2-7; no firm D call. Germline assignment: CDR1 SGDLS and CDR2 YYNGEE. CDR3 length: 13 amino acids. V dropped 0 bases and J dropped 7 bases, with 11 bases sitting between them.

The chain recombines TRBV4-3 with TRBJ1-1, with D unresolved. V dropped 6 bases and J dropped 5 bases, with 7 bases sitting between them. CDR1 LGHNA and CDR2 YSLEER come from the germline V gene. This CDR3 is 11 amino acids long. This chain's CDR3 is CASRGITEAFF. The CDR3 nucleotides read TGCGCCAGCAGGGGTATTACTGAAGCTTTCTTT.

V and J are TRBV29-1 and TRBJ1-1, with D perhaps matching TRBD1 (5 bases). The CDR3 totals 13 residues. CDR1 is SQVTM, CDR2 ANQGSEA, per germline. V dropped 0 bases and J dropped 2 bases, with 7 bases sitting between them. The DNA for the CDR3 is TGCAGCGTTGAAGAGGGGGTCAACACTGAAGCTTTCTTT. This codes for CSVEEGVNTEAFF.

The V and J genes are TRBV5-1 and TRBJ1-2, with no clear D. The germline gives CDR1 SGHRS, CDR2 YFSETQ. V was pared by 6 bases and J by 2 bases, with 17 bases between. The CDR3 is 15 amino acids. The CDR3 nucleotides read TGCGCCAGCACCATAAAAATGGGGAAGAACTATGGCTACACCTTC. Amino acids: CASTIKMGKNYGYTF.

This clonotype has only a few counts. The chain uses TRBV7-3 and TRBJ1-2, with a possible D match to TRBD1 (6 bases). Germline V gene sequence: CDR1 SGHTA, CDR2 FQGTGA. V lost 1 base and J lost 3, with 12 bases in between. There are 15 residues in the CDR3. CDR3 coding DNA: TGTGCCAGCAGCTTAAGGGCAGGGGCCGACTATGGCTACACCTTC. It is translated as CASSLRAGADYGYTF.

V usage is TRBV7-2 and J usage is TRBJ1-2, with D uncertain. In germline, CDR1 is SGHTA, CDR2 FQGNSA. V was cut by 2 bases and J by 4 bases, with 14 bases left in between. The CDR3 loop spans 15 amino acids. CDR3 sequence reads: CASSLFLAAGYGYTF. DNA of the CDR3: TGTGCCAGCAGCTTATTCCTGGCCGCGGGCTATGGCTACACCTTC.

This clonotype occurred a few times. The genes are TRBV12-3 or TRBV12-4 and TRBJ2-7, with 7 bases matching TRBD1. The V gene end was trimmed by 6 bases and the J gene end by 0 bases; junction bases not matched to a gene: 8. This CDR3 comprises 15 residues. CDR3 sequence (DNA): TGTGCCAGCAGACCAGACAGGGCCCGCTCCTACGAGCAGTACTTC. It is translated as CASRPDRARSYEQYF.

Only a few counts were recorded for this clonotype. The chain uses TRBV3-1 and TRBJ1-2, with TRBD1 as a possible D gene (5 bases). Trimming removed 1 base from V and 8 bases from J, with 20 bases in between. The CDR3 covers 16 residues. The V gene's germline CDR1 is LGHDT and CDR2 YNNKEL (reference sequence). The chain's CDR3 is CASSQVSWARGLGYTF. The CDR3 DNA sequence: TGTGCCAGCAGCCAAGTTTCGTGGGCGAGGGGCTTAGGCTACACCTTC. Full variable domain (outside the CDR3, taken from reference TRBV3-1 and TRBJ1-2): DTAVSQTPKYLVTQMGNDKSIKCEQNLGHDTMYWYKQDSKKFLKIMFSYNNKELIINETVPNRFSPKSPDKAHLNLHINSLELGDSAVYFCASSQVSWARGLGYTFGSGTRLTVV.

The rearrangement links TRBV7-2 to TRBJ1-4; D unclear. V lost 2 bases, J lost 2 bases, and 12 bases lay in between. This CDR3 has 16 amino acids. Looked up from germline, CDR1 is SGHTA and CDR2 is FQGNSA. The CDR3 coding sequence is TGTGCCAGCAGCTTATTCCCCGGCCCCACTAATGAAAAACTGTTTTTT. This sequence encodes CASSLFPGPTNEKLFF.

This clonotype was counted between two and nine times. The chain recombines TRBV7-2 with TRBJ2-5; tentatively, D is TRBD2 (6 bases). The CDR3 extends over 14 amino acids. The V end lost 2 bases, the J end lost 6 bases, and 13 bases lay between the germline ends. CDR1 is SGHTA and CDR2 is FQGNSA in the germline V gene. The CDR3 DNA follows: TGTGCCAGCAGCTTAACGAGACTAGGAAAGACCCAGTACTTC. Its protein is CASSLTRLGKTQYF.

V gene TRBV29-1 combines with J gene TRBJ1-1; 10 nucleotides match TRBD1. Germline assignment: CDR1 SQVTM and CDR2 ANQGSEA. V lost 7 bases, J lost 3 bases, and 8 bases stayed unmatched. This CDR3 is built from 14 residues. CDR3 bases: TGCAGCGGAAGGGACAGGGGAGTTGACACTGAAGCTTTCTTT. Translating it yields CSGRDRGVDTEAFF. Full variable domain (remainder filled in from reference TRBV29-1 and TRBJ1-1): SAVISQKPSRDICQRGTSLTIQCQVDSQVTMMFWYRQQPGQSLTLIATANQGSEATYESGFVIDKFPISRPNLTFSTLTVSNMSPEDSSIYLCSGRDRGVDTEAFFGQGTRLTVV.

This clonotype was recorded only once. The chain has TRBV6-5 and TRBJ2-3, with 13 bases fitting TRBD2. CDR1 and CDR2 (germline): MNHEY, SVGAGI. This CDR3 contains 15 residues. After removal of 7 bases from V and 8 bases from J, the junction contained 9 bases not matched to a gene. CDR3 sequence: CASNQLAGGPGTQYF. The CDR3 DNA sequence: TGTGCCAGCAACCAACTAGCGGGGGGGCCGGGTACGCAGTATTTT.